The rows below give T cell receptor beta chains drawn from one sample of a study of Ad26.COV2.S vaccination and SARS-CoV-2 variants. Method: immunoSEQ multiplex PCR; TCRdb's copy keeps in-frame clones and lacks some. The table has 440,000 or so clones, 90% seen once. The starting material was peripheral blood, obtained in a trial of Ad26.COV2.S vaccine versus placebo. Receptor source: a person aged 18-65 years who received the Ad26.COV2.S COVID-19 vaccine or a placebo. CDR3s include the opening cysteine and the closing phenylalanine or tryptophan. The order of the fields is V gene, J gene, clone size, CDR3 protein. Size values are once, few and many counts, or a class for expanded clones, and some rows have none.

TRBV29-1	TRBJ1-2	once	CSVEELRTGVYGYTF
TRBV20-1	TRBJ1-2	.	CSASLTVTNYGYTF
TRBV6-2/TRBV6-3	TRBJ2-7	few	CASSYVVGSRQIIYEQYF
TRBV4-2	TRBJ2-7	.	CASSYGRTSYEQYF
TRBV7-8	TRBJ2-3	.	CASSLAGGRETDTQYF
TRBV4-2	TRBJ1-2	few	CASSPQGANGYTF
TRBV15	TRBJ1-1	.	CATSSSTGGTEAFF
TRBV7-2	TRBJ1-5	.	CASSLGSGNQPQHF
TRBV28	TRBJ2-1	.	CASSSTGGSYNEQFF
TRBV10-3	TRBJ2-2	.	CAISDYGGANTGELFF
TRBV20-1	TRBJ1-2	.	CSARRDGYTF
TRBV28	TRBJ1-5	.	CASSLPLQPQHF
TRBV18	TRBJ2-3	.	CASSPPRDLTDTQYF
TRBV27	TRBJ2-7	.	CASRDPRGYEQYF
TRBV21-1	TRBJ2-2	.	CASSRDPAGTMGRGGELFF
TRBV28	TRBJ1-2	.	CASSLNPTEFNYGYTF
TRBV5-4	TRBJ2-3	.	CASSSQGRDTQYF
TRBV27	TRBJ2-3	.	CASSLYQARVSGTTDTQYF
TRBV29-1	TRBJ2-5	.	CSVGTGGNQETQYF
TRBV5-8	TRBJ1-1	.	CASSRGGVPRGTEAFF
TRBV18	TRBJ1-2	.	CASSQGQADNYGYTF
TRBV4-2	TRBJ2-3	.	CASSQDSGQGQSTDTQYF
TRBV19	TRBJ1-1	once	CASTMGQANTEAFF
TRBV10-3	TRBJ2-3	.	CAISGASGRSSTDTQYF
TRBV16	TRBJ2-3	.	CASSQTSGTLTDTQYF
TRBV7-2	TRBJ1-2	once	CASSLSHGEAYGYTF
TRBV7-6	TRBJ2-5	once	CASSPSRLAEETQYF
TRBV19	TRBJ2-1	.	CASSSGTSGGNEQFF
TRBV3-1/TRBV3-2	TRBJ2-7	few	CASSQDWQLAGTYEQYF
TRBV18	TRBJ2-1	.	CASSPQAGGSYNEQFF
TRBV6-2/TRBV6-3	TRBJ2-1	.	CASSYAREQGRSFYSYNEQFF
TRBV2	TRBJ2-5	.	CASISGQTRGETQYF
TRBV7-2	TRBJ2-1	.	CASSIGTSWKNEQFF
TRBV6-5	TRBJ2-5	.	CASGYLAGVETQYF
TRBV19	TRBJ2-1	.	CASSIGAGFSYNEQFF
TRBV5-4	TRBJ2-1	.	CASSITRTSGTEQFF
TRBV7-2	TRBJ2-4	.	CASSQDRQGLAKNIQYF
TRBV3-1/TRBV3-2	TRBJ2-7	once	CASSQGHLYEQYF
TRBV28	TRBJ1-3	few	CASSGQGVPSGNTIYF
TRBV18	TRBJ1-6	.	CASSQADNSPLHF
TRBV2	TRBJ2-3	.	CASSRTSGRVALGDTQYF
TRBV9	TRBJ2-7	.	CASSVAAGSYEQYF
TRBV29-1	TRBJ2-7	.	CSVEDDEQYF
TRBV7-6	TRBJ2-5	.	CASSPWTIRETQYF
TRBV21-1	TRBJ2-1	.	CASSILWTSGSWNEQFF
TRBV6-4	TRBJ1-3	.	CASSDDRAEGSYSGNTIYF
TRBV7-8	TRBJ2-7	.	CASSLEDSYEQYF
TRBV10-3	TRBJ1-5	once	CAISDRQGPQHF
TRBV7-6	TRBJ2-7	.	CASSLLAGGSYEQYF
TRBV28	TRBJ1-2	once	CASSILGYYGYTF
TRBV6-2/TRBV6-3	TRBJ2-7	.	CASSYSMGLVSSEQYF
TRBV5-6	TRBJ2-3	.	CASSSRTGGVDTQYF
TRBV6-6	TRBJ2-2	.	CASRTFSNTGELFF
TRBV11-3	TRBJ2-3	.	CASSSSRGTDTQYF
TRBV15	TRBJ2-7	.	CATSIQRGPWGEQYF
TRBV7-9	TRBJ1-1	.	CASSLLGAEAFF
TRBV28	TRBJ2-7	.	CASSPTSGGSSYEQYF